This T cell receptor beta chain was recovered during a study of control samples from healthy donors and cancer patients. Generated by immunoSEQ multiplex PCR, the TCRdb table keeps only in-frame clones and is missing some. The table has fewer than 250,000 clones, about 89% seen once; the top ten hold 1.5% to 2%. Germline V gene data show CDR1 as SEHNR and CDR2 as FQNEAQ (reference sequence). V lost 8 bases and J 0 bases, leaving 11 bases between the germline ends. The CDR3 consists of 14 residues. This chain connects TRBV7-9 to TRBJ2-1; tentatively, D is TRBD1 (6 bases). The specimen was blood. The clonotype originates from a man younger than 40 in good health. CDR3: CASGQPSSYNEQFF. CDR3 nucleotide sequence: TGTGCCAGCGGACAGCCGAGCTCCTACAATGAGCAGTTCTTC.